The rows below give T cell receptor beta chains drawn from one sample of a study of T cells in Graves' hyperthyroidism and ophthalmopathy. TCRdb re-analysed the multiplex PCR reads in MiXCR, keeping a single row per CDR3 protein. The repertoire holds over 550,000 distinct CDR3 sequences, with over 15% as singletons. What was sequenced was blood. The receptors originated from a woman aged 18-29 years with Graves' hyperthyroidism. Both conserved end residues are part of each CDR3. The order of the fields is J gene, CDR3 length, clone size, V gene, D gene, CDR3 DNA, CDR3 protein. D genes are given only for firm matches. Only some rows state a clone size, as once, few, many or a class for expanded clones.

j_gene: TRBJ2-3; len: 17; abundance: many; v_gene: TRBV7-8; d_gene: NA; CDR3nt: TGTGCCAGCAGCTTAGCGGGAAACAGGGTGGGCACAGATACGCAGTATTTT; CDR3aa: CASSLAGNRVGTDTQYF
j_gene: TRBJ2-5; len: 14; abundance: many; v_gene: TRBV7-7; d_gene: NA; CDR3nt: TGTGCCAGCAGCCCCAGGATTTTCCAAGAGACCCAGTACTTC; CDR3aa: CASSPRIFQETQYF
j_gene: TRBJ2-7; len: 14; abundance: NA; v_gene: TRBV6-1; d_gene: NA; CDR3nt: TGTGCCAGCAGTCCCCCAGGGGTCCCCTACGAGCAGTACTTC; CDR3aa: CASSPPGVPYEQYF
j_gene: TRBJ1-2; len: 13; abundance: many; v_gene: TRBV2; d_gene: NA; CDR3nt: TGTGCCAGCAGTGCTGGCAGGACCCTGGGCTACACCTTC; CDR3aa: CASSAGRTLGYTF
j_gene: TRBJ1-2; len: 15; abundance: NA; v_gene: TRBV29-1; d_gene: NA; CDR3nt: TGCAGCGTTGAAAGACAGAATGATCCTTCCGGGGGCTACACCTTC; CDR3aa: CSVERQNDPSGGYTF
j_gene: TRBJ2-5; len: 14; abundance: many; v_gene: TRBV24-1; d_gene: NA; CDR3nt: TGTGCCACCACGCTGGTAGGAAATCAAGAGACCCAGTACTTC; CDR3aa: CATTLVGNQETQYF
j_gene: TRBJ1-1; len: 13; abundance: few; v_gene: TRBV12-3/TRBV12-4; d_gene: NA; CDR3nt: TGTGCCAGCAGTTTTCCGATGAACACTGAAGCTTTCTTT; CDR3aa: CASSFPMNTEAFF
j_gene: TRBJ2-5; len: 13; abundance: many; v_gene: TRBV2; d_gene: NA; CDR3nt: TGTGCCAGCCAAAACAGTATACAAGAGACCCAGTACTTC; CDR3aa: CASQNSIQETQYF
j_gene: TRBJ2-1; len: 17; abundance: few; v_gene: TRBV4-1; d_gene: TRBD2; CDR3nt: TGCGCCAGCAGCCAAGATAATCAGCGGGGTTCCTACAATGAGCAGTTCTTC; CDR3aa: CASSQDNQRGSYNEQFF
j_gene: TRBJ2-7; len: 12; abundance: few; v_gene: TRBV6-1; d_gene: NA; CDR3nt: TGTGCCAGCATTTCAAGGGCCGGGGAGCAGTACTTC; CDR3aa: CASISRAGEQYF
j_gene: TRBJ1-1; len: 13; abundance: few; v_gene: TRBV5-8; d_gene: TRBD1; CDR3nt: TGTGCCAGCAGGTTGGACAGGAGGACTGAAGCTTTCTTT; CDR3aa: CASRLDRRTEAFF
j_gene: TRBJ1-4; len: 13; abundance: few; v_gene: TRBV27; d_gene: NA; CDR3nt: TGTGCCAGCAGTTTATATCAAAATGAAAAACTGTTTTTT; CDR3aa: CASSLYQNEKLFF
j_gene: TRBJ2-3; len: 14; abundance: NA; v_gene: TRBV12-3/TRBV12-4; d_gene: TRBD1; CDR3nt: TGTGCCAGCAGTCATTGGGACAGTGGAGATACGCAGTATTTT; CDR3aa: CASSHWDSGDTQYF
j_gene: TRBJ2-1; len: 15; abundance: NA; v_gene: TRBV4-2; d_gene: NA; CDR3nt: TGTGCCAGCAGAGCGGGGGACAGATACTACAATGAGCAGTTCTTC; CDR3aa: CASRAGDRYYNEQFF
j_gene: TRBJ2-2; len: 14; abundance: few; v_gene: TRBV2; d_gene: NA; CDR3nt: TGTGCCAGCAGGACAGGACTGAACACCGGGGAGCTGTTTTTT; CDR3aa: CASRTGLNTGELFF
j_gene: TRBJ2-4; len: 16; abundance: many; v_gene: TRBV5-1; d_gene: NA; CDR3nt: TGCGCCAGCAGCTTTGAGGGGATCGGGCAAAAAAACATTCAGTACTTC; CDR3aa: CASSFEGIGQKNIQYF
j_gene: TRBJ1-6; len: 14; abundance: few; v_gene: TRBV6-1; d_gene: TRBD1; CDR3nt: TGTGCCAGCCTCACGGGACAGGGCAGTTCACCCCTCCACTTT; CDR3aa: CASLTGQGSSPLHF
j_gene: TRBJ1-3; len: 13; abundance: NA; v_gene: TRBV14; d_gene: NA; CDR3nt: TGTGCCAGCAGCCCCTCCCCCCGGAACACCATATATTTT; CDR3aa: CASSPSPRNTIYF
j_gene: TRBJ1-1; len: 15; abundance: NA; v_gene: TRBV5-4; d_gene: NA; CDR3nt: TGTGCCAGCAGCTTGGATGGGGGGTGGAGCACTGAAGCTTTCTTT; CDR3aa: CASSLDGGWSTEAFF
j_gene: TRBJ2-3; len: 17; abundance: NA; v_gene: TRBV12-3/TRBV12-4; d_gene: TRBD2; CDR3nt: TGTGCCAGCAGTTTAGGACTAGCGGGAGGTAACACAGATACGCAGTATTTT; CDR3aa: CASSLGLAGGNTDTQYF
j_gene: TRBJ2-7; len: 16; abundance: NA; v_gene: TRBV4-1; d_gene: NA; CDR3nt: TGCGCCAGCAGCCCCACTAGCTCCAGGAGCTCCTACGAGCAGTACTTC; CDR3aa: CASSPTSSRSSYEQYF
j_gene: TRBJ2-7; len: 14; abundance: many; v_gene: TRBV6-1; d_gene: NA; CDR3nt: TGTGCCAGCAGTCTCAATCCACGTTTCTACGAGCAGTACTTC; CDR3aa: CASSLNPRFYEQYF
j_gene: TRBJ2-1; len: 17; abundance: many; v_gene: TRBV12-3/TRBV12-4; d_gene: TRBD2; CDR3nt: TGTGCCAGCAGTTCTTCCCGACTAGCTGGCACCTACAATGAGCAGTTCTTC; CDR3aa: CASSSSRLAGTYNEQFF
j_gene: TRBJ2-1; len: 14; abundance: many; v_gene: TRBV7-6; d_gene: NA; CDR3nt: TGTGCCAGCAGCTTAGCGTACGCTAGCGATGAGCAGTTCTTC; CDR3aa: CASSLAYASDEQFF
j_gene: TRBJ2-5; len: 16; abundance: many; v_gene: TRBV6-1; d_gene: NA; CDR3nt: TGTGCCAGCACCCAGGGGGGATTTGGGTACCAAGAGACCCAGTACTTC; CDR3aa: CASTQGGFGYQETQYF
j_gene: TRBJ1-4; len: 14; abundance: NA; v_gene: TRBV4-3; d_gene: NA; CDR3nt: TGCGCCAGCAGCCACCAGGGGTCTAATGAAAAACTGTTTTTT; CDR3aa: CASSHQGSNEKLFF
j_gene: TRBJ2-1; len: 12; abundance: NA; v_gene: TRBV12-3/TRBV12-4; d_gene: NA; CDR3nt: TGTGCCAGCAGCCCCGGTGATCCGAAGCAGTTCTTC; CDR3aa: CASSPGDPKQFF
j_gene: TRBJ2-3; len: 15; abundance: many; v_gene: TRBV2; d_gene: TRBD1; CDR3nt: TGTGCCAGCACCAGGGGGCTCGTAATCACAGATACGCAGTATTTT; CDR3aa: CASTRGLVITDTQYF
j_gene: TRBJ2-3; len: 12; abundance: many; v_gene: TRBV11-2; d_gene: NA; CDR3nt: TGTGCCAGCAGCCACAATACAGATACGCAGTATTTT; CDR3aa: CASSHNTDTQYF
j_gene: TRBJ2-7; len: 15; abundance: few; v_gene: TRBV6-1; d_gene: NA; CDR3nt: TGTGCCAGCAGGCACGACAGCGACCTCCTCAACGAGCAGTACTTC; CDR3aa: CASRHDSDLLNEQYF
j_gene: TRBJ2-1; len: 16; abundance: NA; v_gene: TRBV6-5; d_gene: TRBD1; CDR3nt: TGTGCCAGCAGTTACGGACAGGGGCTTTCCTACAATGAGCAGTTCTTC; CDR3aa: CASSYGQGLSYNEQFF
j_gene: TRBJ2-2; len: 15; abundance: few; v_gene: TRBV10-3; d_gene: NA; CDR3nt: TGTGCCATCAGCCTAGGGAGGATCGACACCGGGGAGCTGTTTTTT; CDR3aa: CAISLGRIDTGELFF
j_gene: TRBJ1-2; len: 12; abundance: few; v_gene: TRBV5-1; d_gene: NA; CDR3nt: TGTGCCAGCAGCTTGAGCTTCTATGGCTACACCTTC; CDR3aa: CASSLSFYGYTF
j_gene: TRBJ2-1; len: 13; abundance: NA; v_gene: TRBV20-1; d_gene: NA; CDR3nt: TGCAGTGCTAGCAGAGACTACTACAAGGAGCAGTTCTTC; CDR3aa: CSASRDYYKEQFF
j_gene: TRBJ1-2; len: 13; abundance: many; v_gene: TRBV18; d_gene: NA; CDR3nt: TGTGCCAGCTCAGCCGACGATGGCTATGGCTACACCTTC; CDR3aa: CASSADDGYGYTF
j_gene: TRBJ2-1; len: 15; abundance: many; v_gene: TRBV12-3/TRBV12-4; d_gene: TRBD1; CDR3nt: TGTGCCAGCAGGGGGACAGGGGCTTCCTACAATGAGCAGTTCTTC; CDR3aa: CASRGTGASYNEQFF
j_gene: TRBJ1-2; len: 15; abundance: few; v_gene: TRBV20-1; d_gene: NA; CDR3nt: TGCAGTGCTAGTCCCCCGGAACTCTTTATATATGGCTACACCTTC; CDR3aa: CSASPPELFIYGYTF
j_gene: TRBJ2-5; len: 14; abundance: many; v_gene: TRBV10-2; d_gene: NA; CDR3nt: TGCGCCAGCACCCTGAGGGGGGTAGGGGAGACCCAGTACTTC; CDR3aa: CASTLRGVGETQYF
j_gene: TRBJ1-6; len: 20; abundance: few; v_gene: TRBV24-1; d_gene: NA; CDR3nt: TGTGCCACCAGTGATTTTAGGGACACCATATCGAGCTCCTATAATTCACCCCTCCACTTT; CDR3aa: CATSDFRDTISSSYNSPLHF
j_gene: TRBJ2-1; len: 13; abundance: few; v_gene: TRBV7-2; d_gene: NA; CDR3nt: TGTGCCAGCAGCTTCAACTTTAACGCTGAGCAGTTCTTC; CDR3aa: CASSFNFNAEQFF
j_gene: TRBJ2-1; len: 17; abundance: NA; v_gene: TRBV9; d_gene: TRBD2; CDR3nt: TGTGCCAGCAGCCCCAGGACTAGCGGGGGGCAGAAAAATGAGCAGTTCTTC; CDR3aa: CASSPRTSGGQKNEQFF
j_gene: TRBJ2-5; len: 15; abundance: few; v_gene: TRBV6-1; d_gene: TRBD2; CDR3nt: TGTGCCAGCAGAAGAAGCGGGACGTTACAAGAGACCCAGTACTTC; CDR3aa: CASRRSGTLQETQYF
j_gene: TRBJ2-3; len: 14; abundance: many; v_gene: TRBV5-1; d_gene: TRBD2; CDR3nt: TGCGCCAGCAGCTTGCGGGGAGCGGGGAATACGCAGTATTTT; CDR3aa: CASSLRGAGNTQYF
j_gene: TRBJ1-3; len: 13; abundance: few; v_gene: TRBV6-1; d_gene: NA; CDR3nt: TGTGCCAGCAGACACGTCTCTGGAAACACCATATATTTT; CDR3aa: CASRHVSGNTIYF
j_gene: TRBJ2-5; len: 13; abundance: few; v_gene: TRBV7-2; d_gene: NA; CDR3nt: TGTGCCAGCAGCTTAGCGCCCGTTGAGACCCAGTACTTC; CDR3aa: CASSLAPVETQYF